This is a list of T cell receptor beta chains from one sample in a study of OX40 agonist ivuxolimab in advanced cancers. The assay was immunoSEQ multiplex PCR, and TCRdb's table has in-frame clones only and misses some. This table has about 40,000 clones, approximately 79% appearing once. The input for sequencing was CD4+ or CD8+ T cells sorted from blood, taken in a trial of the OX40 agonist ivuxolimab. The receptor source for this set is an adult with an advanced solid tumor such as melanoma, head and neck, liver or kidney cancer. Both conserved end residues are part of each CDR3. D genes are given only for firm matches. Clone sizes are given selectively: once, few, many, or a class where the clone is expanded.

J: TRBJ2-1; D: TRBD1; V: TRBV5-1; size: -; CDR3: CASSSLGQGARNEQFF; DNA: TGCGCCAGCAGCTCCCTAGGGCAGGGGGCGCGGAATGAGCAGTTCTTC
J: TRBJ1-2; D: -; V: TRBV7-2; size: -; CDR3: CASSSTRGGGYGYTF; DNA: TGTGCCAGCAGCTCTACCCGGGGGGGCGGCTATGGCTACACCTTC
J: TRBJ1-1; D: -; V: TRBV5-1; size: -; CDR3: CASSLEGMNTEAFF; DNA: TGCGCCAGCAGCTTGGAGGGGATGAACACTGAAGCTTTCTTT
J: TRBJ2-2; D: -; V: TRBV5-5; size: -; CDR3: CASSLAQTNLNTGELFF; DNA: TGTGCCAGCAGCTTGGCCCAAACTAATCTAAACACCGGGGAGCTGTTTTTT
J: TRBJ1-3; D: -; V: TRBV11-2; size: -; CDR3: CASMPRGPGNTIYF; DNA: TGTGCCAGCATGCCGAGGGGTCCTGGAAACACCATATATTTT
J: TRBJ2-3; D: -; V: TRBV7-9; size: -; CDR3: CASSLGGGGGRTDTQYF; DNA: TGTGCCAGCAGCTTAGGGGGAGGAGGCGGCCGCACAGATACGCAGTATTTT
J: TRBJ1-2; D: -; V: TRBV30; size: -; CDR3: CAWSVHNYGYTF; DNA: TGTGCCTGGAGTGTACATAACTATGGCTACACCTTC
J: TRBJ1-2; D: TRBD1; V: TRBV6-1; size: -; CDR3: CASRLQGARSYGYTF; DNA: TGTGCCAGCAGACTACAGGGGGCGCGGTCCTATGGCTACACCTTC
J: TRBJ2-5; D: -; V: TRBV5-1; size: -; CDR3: CASSFSETQYF; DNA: TGCGCCAGCAGCTTTAGTGAGACCCAGTACTTC
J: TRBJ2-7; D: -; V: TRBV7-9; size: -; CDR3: CASIRGAGAVYEQYF; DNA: TGTGCCAGCATAAGGGGGGCAGGGGCAGTCTACGAGCAGTACTTC
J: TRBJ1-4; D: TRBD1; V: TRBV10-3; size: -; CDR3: CAIRGQFNEKLFF; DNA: TGTGCCATCAGGGGACAGTTTAATGAAAAACTGTTTTTT
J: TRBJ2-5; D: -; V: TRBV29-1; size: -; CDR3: CSAQGTETQYF; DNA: TGCAGCGCTCAGGGTACGGAGACCCAGTACTTC
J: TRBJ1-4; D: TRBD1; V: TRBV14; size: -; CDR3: CASSRDRGGEKLFF; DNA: TGTGCCAGCAGCCGAGACAGGGGCGGCGAAAAACTGTTTTTT
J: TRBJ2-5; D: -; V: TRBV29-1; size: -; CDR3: CSGGQETQYF; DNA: TGCAGCGGGGGCCAAGAGACCCAGTACTTC
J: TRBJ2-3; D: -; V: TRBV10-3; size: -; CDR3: CAISPGGTGFITDTQYF; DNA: TGTGCCATCAGCCCGGGAGGGACAGGGTTTATTACAGATACGCAGTATTTT
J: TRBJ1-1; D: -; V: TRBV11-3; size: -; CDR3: CASSLTRNTEAFF; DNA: TGTGCCAGCAGCTTGACAAGGAACACTGAAGCTTTCTTT
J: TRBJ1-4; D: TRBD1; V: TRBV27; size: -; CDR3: CARPIRQGEEEKLFF; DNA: TGTGCCAGGCCGATACGACAGGGTGAAGAGGAAAAACTGTTTTTT
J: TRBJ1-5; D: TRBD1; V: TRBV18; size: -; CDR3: CASSPTGHQPQHF; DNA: TGTGCCAGCTCACCGACAGGGCATCAGCCCCAGCATTTT
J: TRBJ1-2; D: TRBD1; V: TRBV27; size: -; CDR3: CASSLRQGQIYGYTF; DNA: TGTGCCAGCAGTTTAAGACAGGGGCAGATCTATGGCTACACCTTC
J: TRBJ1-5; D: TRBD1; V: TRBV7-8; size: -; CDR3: CASSLGDRGGQPQHF; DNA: TGTGCCAGCAGCTTAGGGGACAGGGGGGGGCAGCCCCAGCATTTT
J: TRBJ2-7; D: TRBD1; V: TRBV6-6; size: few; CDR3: CASSYATGSYEQYF; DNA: TGTGCCAGCAGTTACGCGACAGGGTCCTACGAGCAGTACTTC
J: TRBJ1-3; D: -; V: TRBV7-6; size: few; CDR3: CASSLGGPRSGNTIYF; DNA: TGTGCCAGCAGCTTAGGGGGGCCACGCTCTGGAAACACCATATATTTT
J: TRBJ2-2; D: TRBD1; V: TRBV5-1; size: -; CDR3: CASSPGTGSTSGELFF; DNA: TGCGCCAGCAGCCCCGGGACAGGGAGTACCAGCGGGGAGCTGTTTTTT
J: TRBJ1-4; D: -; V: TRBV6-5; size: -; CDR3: CASSYTGPPNEKLFF; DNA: TGTGCCAGCAGTTACACAGGTCCGCCTAATGAAAAACTGTTTTTT
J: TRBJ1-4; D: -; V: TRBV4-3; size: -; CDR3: CASSQGGEAANEKLFF; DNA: TGCGCCAGCAGCCAAGGGGGGGAGGCAGCTAATGAAAAACTGTTTTTT
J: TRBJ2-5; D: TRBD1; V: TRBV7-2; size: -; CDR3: CASSLRQGAHETQYF; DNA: TGTGCCAGCAGCCTCAGACAGGGGGCACACGAGACCCAGTACTTC